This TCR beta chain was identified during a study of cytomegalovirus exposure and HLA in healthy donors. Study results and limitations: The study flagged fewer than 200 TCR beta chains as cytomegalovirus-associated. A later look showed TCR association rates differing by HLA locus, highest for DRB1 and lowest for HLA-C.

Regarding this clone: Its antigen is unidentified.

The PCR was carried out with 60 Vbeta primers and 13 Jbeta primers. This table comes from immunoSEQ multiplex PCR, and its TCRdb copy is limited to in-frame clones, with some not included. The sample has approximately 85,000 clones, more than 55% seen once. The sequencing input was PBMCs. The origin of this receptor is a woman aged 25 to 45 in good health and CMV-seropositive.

The CDR3 coding sequence is TGCAGCGTAGCCCAGGGAAGCTCCTACAATGAGCAGTTCTTC. It encodes CSVAQGSSYNEQFF. This chain links TRBV29-1 with TRBJ2-1; D possibly corresponds to TRBD1 (5 bases). V lost 6 bases to trimming and J lost 0 bases, with 12 bases between them. Germline V gene sequence: CDR1 SQVTM, CDR2 ANQGSEA. CDR3 length: 14 residues.